This entry concerns a single T cell receptor beta chain. The table came from immunoSEQ multiplex PCR; TCRdb's copy has only in-frame clones and leaves some out. This sample has about 180,000 clones, with approximately 85% found just once. The data were taken from a study of blood T cell repertoires in COVID-19. Sample: PBMCs or T cells enriched from blood (not recorded which). This TCR was sampled from a man between 40 and 49 years old who had recovered from COVID-19.

CDR3: CASSFGLVRSNEQFF. CDR3 DNA sequence: TGTGCCAGCAGCTTCGGACTAGTGCGTTCCAATGAGCAGTTCTTC. This rearrangement joins TRBV5-4 to TRBJ2-1, with 7 bases fitting TRBD2. The V gene end was trimmed by 2 bases and the J gene end by 6 bases; junction bases not matched to a gene: 8. The CDR3 runs to 15 residues. Germline CDR1 SGHNT, CDR2 YYREEE (reference sequence).